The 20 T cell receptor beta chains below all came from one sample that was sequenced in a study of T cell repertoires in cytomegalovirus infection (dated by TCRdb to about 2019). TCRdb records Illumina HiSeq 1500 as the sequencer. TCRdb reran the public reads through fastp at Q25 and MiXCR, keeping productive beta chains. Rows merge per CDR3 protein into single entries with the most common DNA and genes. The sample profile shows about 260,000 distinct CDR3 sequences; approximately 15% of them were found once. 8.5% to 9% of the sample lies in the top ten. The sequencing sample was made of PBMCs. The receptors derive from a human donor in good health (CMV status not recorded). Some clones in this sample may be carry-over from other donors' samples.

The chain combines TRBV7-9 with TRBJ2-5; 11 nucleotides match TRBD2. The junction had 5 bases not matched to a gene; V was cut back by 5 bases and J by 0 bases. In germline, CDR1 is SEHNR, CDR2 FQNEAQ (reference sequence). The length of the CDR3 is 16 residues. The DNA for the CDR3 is TGTGCCAGCAGCCCTCGGACTAGCGGGTACCAAGAGACCCAGTACTTC. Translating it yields CASSPRTSGYQETQYF.

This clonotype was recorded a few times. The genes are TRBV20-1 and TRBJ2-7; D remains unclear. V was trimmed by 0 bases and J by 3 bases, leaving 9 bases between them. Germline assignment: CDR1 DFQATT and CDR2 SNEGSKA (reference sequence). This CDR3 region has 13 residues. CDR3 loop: CSARDRSDYEQYF. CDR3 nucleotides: TGCAGTGCTAGAGATAGGTCGGACTACGAGCAGTACTTC.

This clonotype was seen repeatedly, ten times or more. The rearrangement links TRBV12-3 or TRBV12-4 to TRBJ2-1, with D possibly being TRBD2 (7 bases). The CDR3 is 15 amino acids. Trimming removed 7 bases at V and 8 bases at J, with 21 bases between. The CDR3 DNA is TGTGCCAGCAAACAAGGCGGGGGCGCCCCGGATGAGCAGTTCTTC. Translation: CASKQGGGAPDEQFF.

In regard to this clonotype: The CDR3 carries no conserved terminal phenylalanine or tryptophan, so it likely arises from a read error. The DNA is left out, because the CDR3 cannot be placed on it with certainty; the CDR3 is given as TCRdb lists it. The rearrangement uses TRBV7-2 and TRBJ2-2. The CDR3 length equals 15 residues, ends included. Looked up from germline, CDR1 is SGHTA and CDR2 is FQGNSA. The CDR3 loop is CASSLVSSNTGELLC.

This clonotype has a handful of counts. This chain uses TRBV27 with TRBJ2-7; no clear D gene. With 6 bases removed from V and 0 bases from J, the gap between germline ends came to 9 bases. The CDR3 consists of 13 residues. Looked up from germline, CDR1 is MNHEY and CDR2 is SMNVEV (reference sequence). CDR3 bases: TGTGCCAGCAGACCACCAGGCTCCTACGAGCAGTACTTC. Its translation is CASRPPGSYEQYF.

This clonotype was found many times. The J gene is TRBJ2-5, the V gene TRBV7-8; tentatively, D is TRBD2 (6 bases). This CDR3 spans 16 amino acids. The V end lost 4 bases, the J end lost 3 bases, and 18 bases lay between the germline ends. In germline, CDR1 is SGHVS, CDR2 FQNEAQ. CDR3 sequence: CASSWGKGGGKETQYF. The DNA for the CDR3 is TGTGCCAGCAGCTGGGGGAAGGGTGGGGGGAAAGAGACCCAGTACTTC.

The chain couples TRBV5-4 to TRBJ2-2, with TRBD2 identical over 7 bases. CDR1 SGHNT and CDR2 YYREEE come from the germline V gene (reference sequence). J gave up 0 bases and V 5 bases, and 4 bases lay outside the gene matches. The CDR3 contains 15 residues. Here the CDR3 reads CASRSRGANTGELFF. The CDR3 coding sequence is TGTGCCAGCAGGAGTCGGGGGGCGAACACCGGGGAGCTGTTTTTT.

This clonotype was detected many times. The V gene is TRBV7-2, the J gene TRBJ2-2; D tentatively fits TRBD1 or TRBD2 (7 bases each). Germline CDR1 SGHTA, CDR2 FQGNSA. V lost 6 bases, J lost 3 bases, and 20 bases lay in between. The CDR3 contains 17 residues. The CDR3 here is CASRSPGGGGYTGELFF. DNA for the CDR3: TGTGCCAGCAGATCCCCAGGGGGGGGAGGGTACACCGGGGAGCTGTTTTTT.

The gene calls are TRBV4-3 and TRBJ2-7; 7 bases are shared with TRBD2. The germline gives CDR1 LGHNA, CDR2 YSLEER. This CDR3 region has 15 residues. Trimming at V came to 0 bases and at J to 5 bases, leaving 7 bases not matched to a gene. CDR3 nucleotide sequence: TGCGCCAGCAGCCAAGATCCTCGGGAGGTCCACGAGCAGTACTTC. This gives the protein CASSQDPREVHEQYF.

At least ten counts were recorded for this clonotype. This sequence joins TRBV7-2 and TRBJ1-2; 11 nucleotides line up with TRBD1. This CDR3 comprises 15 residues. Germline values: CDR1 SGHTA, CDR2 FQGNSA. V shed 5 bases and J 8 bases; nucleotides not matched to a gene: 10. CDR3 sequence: CASSPRTGGVGGYTF. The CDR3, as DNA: TGTGCCAGCAGCCCCCGGACAGGGGGCGTGGGCGGCTACACCTTC.

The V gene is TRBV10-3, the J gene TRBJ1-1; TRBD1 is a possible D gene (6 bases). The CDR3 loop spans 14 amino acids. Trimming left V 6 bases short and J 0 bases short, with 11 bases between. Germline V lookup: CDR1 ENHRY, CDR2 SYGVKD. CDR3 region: CAIRGGQMNTEAFF. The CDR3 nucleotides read TGTGCCATCAGGGGGGGACAAATGAACACTGAAGCTTTCTTT.

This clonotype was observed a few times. The CDR3 loop is CASSLEGAENIQYF. The CDR3 nucleotides are TGCGCCAGCAGCTTGGAGGGGGCCGAAAACATTCAGTACTTC. This chain links TRBV5-1 with TRBJ2-4, with 7 bases identical to TRBD1. Germline V lookup: CDR1 SGHRS, CDR2 YFSETQ. J was trimmed by 5 bases and V by 0 bases; bases with no gene match: 2. The CDR3 runs to 14 residues.

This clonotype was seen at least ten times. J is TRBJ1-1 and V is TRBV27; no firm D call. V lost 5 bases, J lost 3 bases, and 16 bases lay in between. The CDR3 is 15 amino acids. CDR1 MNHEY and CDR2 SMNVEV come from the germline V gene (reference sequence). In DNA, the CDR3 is TGTGCCAGCAGTCCCTACGGGTTGGTGCACACTGAAGCTTTCTTT. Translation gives CASSPYGLVHTEAFF.

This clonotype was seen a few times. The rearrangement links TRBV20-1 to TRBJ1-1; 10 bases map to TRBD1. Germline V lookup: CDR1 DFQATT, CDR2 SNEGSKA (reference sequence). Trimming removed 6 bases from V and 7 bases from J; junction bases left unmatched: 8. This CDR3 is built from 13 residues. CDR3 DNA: TGCAGTGCGAACCGGGACAGGGGATTTGAAGCTTTCTTT. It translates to CSANRDRGFEAFF.

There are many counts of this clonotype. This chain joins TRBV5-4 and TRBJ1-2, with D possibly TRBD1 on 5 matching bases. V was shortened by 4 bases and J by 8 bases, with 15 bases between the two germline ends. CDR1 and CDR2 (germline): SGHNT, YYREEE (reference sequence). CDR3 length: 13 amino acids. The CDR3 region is CASSPERGRGYTF. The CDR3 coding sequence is TGTGCCAGCAGCCCCGAGAGGGGTCGCGGCTACACCTTC.

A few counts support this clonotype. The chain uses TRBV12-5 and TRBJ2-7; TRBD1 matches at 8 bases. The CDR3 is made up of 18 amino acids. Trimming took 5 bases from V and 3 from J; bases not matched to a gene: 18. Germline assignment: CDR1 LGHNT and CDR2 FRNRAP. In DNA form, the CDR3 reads TGTGCTAGTGGTCCTGATTCACCCAGGACAGGGTCTTACTACGAGCAGTACTTC. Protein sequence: CASGPDSPRTGSYYEQYF.

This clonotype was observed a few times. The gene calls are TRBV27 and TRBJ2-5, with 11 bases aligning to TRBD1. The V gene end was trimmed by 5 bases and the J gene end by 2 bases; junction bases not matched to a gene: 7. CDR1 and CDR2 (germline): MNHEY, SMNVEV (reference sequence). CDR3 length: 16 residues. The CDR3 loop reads CASSQGTGGRQETQYF. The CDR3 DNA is TGTGCCAGCAGTCAAGGGACAGGGGGAAGGCAAGAGACCCAGTACTTC.

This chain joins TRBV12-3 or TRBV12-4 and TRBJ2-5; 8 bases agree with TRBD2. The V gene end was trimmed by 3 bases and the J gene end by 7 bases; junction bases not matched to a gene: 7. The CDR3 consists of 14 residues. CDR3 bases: TGTGCCAGCAGTTTGAGCGGGGGAACAAGGACCCAGTACTTC. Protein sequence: CASSLSGGTRTQYF.

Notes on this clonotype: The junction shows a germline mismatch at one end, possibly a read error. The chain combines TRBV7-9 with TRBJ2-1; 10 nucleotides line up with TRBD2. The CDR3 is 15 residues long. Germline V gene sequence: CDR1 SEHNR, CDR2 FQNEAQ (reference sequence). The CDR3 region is CTSSQLAGLYNEQFF. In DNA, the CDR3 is TGTACCAGCAGCCAACTAGCGGGGCTATACAATGAGCAGTTCTTC.

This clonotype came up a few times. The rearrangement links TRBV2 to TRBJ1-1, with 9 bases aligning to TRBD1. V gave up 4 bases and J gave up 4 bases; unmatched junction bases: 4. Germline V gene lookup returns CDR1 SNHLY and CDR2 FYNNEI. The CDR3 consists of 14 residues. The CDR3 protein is CASSGYRGPTEAFF. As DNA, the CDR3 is TGTGCCAGCAGTGGGTACAGGGGGCCCACTGAAGCTTTCTTT.